Listed below are T cell receptor beta chains from one sample, sequenced in a study of CD8 T cell repertoires and HIV-1 epitope variants. Which antigens these TCRs recognize remains unknown. Method: immunoSEQ multiplex PCR; TCRdb's copy keeps in-frame clones and lacks some. The table records 4,000 to 6,000 clones, around three fifths of them present only once. The material sequenced was cultured CD8+ T cells derived from PBMCs. These receptors were obtained from a male donor with HIV. Both conserved end residues are part of each CDR3. Each record gives: D gene, CDR3 length, J gene, V gene, CDR3 DNA, CDR3 protein. A D gene is named only where the DNA matches it firmly.

d_call: .; cdr3_length: 14; j_call: TRBJ2-3; v_call: TRBV9; cdr3_nt: TGTGCCAGCAGCACACAACCTCAGGCAGATACGCAGTATTTT; cdr3_aa: CASSTQPQADTQYF
d_call: TRBD1; cdr3_length: 14; j_call: TRBJ1-2; v_call: TRBV30; cdr3_nt: TGTGCCTGGAGTTTGCAGGGGGCTAGCTATGGCTACACCTTC; cdr3_aa: CAWSLQGASYGYTF
d_call: .; cdr3_length: 14; j_call: TRBJ2-7; v_call: TRBV11-2; cdr3_nt: TGTGCCAGCAGCTTAAGTACAGCTACCTACGAGCAGTACTTC; cdr3_aa: CASSLSTATYEQYF
d_call: .; cdr3_length: 14; j_call: TRBJ2-7; v_call: TRBV6-6; cdr3_nt: TGTGCCAGCAGTTCAGATGTCTCGGCCTACGAGCAGTACTTC; cdr3_aa: CASSSDVSAYEQYF
d_call: .; cdr3_length: 16; j_call: TRBJ2-3; v_call: TRBV4-1; cdr3_nt: TGCGCCAGCAGCCAAGACCGGCCCAGTAGGGCGGATACGCAGTATTTT; cdr3_aa: CASSQDRPSRADTQYF
d_call: TRBD2; cdr3_length: 16; j_call: TRBJ2-7; v_call: TRBV18; cdr3_nt: TGTGCCAGCTCACCCGTTTCTAGCGGGCGACCCTACGAGCAGTACTTC; cdr3_aa: CASSPVSSGRPYEQYF
d_call: .; cdr3_length: 15; j_call: TRBJ2-7; v_call: TRBV7-6; cdr3_nt: TGTGCCAGCAGCTCCCTAAAGGGGCGTCCGTACGAGCAGTACTTC; cdr3_aa: CASSSLKGRPYEQYF
d_call: TRBD2; cdr3_length: 16; j_call: TRBJ2-2; v_call: TRBV5-1; cdr3_nt: TGCGCCAGCAGCTTGGAGGGACTAATTAACACCGGGGAGCTGTTTTTT; cdr3_aa: CASSLEGLINTGELFF
d_call: TRBD1; cdr3_length: 14; j_call: TRBJ1-1; v_call: TRBV6-6; cdr3_nt: TGTGCCAGCAGAGGGGGCAGGGAGAACACTGAAGCTTTCTTT; cdr3_aa: CASRGGRENTEAFF
d_call: .; cdr3_length: 12; j_call: TRBJ2-2; v_call: TRBV28; cdr3_nt: TGTGCCAGCAGTTTAGAGACCGGGGAGCTGTTTTTT; cdr3_aa: CASSLETGELFF
d_call: .; cdr3_length: 17; j_call: TRBJ1-4; v_call: TRBV28; cdr3_nt: TGTGCCAGCAGCGACTACTATAGGGACCTCGGAAATGAAAAACTGTTTTTT; cdr3_aa: CASSDYYRDLGNEKLFF
d_call: .; cdr3_length: 15; j_call: TRBJ2-5; v_call: TRBV11-2; cdr3_nt: TGTGCCAGCAGCTTAGCGGGCCAGTACCAAGAGACCCAGTACTTC; cdr3_aa: CASSLAGQYQETQYF
d_call: .; cdr3_length: 13; j_call: TRBJ2-7; v_call: TRBV7-9; cdr3_nt: TGTGCCAGCAGCGTTGGACAGCTCTACGAGCAGTACTTC; cdr3_aa: CASSVGQLYEQYF
d_call: .; cdr3_length: 14; j_call: TRBJ2-3; v_call: TRBV6-5; cdr3_nt: TGTGCCAGCAGCTCGACAGGCCCCACAGATACGCAGTATTTT; cdr3_aa: CASSSTGPTDTQYF